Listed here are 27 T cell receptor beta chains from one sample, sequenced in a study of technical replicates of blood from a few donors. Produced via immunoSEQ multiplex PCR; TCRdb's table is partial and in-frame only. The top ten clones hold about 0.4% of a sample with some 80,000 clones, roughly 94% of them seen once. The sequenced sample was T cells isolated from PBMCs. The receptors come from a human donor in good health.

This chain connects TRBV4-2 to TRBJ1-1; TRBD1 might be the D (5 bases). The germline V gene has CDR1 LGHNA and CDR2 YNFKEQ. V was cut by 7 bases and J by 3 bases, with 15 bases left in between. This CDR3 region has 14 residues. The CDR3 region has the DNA TGTGCCAGCACCCACGCGGAAGGGGACACTGAAGCTTTCTTT. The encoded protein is CASTHAEGDTEAFF.

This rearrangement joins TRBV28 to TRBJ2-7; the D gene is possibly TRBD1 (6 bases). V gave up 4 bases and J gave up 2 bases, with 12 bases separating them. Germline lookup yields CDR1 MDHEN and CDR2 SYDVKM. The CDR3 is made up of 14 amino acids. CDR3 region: CASSSGQWTYEQYF. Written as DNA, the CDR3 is TGTGCCAGCAGTTCAGGACAGTGGACCTACGAGCAGTACTTC. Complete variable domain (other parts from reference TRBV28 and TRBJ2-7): DVKVTQSSRYLVKRTGEKVFLECVQDMDHENMFWYRQDPGLGLRLIYFSYDVKMKEKGDIPEGYSVSREKKERFSLILESASTNQTSMYLCASSSGQWTYEQYFGPGTRLTVT.

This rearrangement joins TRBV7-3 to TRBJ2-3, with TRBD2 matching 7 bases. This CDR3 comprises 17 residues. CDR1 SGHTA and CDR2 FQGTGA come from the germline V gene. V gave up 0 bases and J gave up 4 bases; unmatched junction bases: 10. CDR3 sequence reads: CASSLTEGLPPSDTQYF. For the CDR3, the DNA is TGTGCCAGCAGCTTAACGGAGGGACTACCTCCTTCAGATACGCAGTATTTT.

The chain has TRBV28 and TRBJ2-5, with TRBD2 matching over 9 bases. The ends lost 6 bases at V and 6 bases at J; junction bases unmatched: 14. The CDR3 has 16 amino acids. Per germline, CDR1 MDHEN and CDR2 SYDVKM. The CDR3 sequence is CASSEAAGGITQTQYF. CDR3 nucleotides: TGTGCCAGCAGCGAAGCGGCGGGAGGGATCACCCAGACCCAGTACTTC. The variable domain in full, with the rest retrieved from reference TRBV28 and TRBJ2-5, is DVKVTQSSRYLVKRTGEKVFLECVQDMDHENMFWYRQDPGLGLRLIYFSYDVKMKEKGDIPEGYSVSREKKERFSLILESASTNQTSMYLCASSEAAGGITQTQYFGPGTRLLVL.

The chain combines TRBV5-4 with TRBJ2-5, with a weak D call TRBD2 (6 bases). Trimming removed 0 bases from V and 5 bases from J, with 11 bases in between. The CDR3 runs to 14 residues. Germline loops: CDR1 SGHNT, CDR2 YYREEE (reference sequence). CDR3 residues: CASSLVGSWETQYF. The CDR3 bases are TGTGCCAGCAGCTTGGTCGGGAGTTGGGAGACCCAGTACTTC.

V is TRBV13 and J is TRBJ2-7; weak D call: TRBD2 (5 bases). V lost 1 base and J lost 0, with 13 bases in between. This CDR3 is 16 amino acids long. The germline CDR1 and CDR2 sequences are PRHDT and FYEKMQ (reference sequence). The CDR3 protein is CASSLEPSGSSYEQYF. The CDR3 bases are TGTGCCAGCAGCTTAGAGCCAAGCGGTAGCTCCTACGAGCAGTACTTC. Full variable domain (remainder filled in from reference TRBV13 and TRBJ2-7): AAGVIQSPRHLIKEKRETATLKCYPIPRHDTVYWYQQGPGQDPQFLISFYEKMQSDKGSIPDRFSAQQFSDYHSELNMSSLELGDSALYFCASSLEPSGSSYEQYFGPGTRLTVT.

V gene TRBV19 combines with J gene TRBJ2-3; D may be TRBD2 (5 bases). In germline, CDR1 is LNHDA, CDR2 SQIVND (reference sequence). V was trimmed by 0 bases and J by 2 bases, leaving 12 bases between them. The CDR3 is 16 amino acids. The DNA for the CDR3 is TGTGCCAGTAGTATAGACGAGGGAGACAACACAGATACGCAGTATTTT. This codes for CASSIDEGDNTDTQYF.

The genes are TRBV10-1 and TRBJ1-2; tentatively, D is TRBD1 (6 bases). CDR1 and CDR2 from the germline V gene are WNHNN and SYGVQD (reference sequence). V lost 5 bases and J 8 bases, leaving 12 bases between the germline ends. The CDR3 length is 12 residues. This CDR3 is CASSYRVRGYTF. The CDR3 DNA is TGCGCCAGCAGTTACAGGGTTCGAGGCTACACCTTC.

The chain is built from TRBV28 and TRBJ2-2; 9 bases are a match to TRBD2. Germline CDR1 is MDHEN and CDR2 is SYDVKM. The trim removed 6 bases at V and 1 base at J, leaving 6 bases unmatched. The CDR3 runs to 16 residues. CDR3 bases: TGTGCCAGCAGGATGACTAGCGGAGGGAACACCGGGGAGCTGTTTTTT. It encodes CASRMTSGGNTGELFF.

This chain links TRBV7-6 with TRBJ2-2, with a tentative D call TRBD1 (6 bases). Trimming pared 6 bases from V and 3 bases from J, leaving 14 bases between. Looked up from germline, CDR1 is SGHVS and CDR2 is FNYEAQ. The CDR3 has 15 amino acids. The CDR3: CASSLRGGDTGELFF. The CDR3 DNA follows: TGTGCCAGCAGTCTGAGAGGGGGAGACACCGGGGAGCTGTTTTTT.

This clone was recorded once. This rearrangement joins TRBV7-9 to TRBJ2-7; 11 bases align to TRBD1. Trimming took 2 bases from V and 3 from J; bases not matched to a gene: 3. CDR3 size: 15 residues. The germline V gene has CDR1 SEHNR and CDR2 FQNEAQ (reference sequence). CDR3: CASSLRDRGVYEQYF. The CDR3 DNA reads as TGTGCCAGCAGCTTAAGGGACAGGGGGGTCTACGAGCAGTACTTC.

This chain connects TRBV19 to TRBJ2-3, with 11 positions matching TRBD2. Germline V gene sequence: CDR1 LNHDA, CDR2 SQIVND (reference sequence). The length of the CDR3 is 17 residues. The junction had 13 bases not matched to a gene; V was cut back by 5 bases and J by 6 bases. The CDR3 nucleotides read TGTGCCAGTAGTTCTAGCGGGAGGTATGAGACTTTGGATACGCAGTATTTT. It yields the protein CASSSSGRYETLDTQYF.

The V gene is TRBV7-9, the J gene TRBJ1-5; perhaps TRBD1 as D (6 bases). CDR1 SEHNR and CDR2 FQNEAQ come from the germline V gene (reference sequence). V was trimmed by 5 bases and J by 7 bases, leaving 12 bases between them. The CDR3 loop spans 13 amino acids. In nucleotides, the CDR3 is TGTGCCAGCAGCCATGGGGACACCCAGCCCCAGCATTTT. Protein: CASSHGDTQPQHF.

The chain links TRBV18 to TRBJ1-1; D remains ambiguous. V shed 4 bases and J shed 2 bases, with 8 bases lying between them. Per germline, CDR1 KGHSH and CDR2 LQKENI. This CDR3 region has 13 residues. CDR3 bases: TGTGCCAGCTCACAGGAGTTCAACACTGAAGCTTTCTTT. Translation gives CASSQEFNTEAFF.

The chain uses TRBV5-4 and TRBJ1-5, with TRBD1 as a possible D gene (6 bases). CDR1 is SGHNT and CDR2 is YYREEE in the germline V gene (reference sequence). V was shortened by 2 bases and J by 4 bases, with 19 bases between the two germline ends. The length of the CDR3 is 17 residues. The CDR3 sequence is CASSFSEGLRGNQPQHF. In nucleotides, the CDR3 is TGTGCCAGCAGCTTTTCCGAAGGCCTGAGGGGGAATCAGCCCCAGCATTTT.

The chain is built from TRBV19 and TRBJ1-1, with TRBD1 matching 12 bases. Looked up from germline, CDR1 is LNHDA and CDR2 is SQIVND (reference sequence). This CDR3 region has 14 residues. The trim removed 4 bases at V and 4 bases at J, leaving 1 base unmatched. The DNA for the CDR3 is TGTGCCAGTAGTAGGGGACAGGGGGCCACTGAAGCTTTCTTT. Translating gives CASSRGQGATEAFF.

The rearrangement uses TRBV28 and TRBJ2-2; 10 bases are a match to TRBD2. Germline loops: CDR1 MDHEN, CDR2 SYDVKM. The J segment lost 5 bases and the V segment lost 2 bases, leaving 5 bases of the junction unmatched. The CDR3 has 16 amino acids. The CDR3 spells CASSLVVAGGTGELFF. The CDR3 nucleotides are TGTGCCAGCAGTTTAGTTGTAGCGGGAGGAACCGGGGAGCTGTTTTTT. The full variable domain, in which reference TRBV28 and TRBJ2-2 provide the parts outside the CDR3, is DVKVTQSSRYLVKRTGEKVFLECVQDMDHENMFWYRQDPGLGLRLIYFSYDVKMKEKGDIPEGYSVSREKKERFSLILESASTNQTSMYLCASSLVVAGGTGELFFGEGSRLTVL.

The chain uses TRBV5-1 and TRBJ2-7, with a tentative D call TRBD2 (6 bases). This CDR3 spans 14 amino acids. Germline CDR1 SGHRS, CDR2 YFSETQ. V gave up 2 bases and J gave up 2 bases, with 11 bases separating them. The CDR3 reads CASSFGTAAYEQYF. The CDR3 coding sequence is TGCGCCAGCAGCTTCGGGACTGCCGCCTACGAGCAGTACTTC. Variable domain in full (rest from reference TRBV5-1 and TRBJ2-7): KAGVTQTPRYLIKTRGQQVTLSCSPISGHRSVSWYQQTPGQGLQFLFEYFSETQRNKGNFPGRFSGRQFSNSRSEMNVSTLELGDSALYLCASSFGTAAYEQYFGPGTRLTVT.

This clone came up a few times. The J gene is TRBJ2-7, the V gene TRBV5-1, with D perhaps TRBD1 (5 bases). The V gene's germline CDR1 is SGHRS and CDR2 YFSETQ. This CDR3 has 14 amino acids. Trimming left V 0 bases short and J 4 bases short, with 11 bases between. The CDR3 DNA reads TGCGCCAGCAGCTTGGGACAGCCCCTGTACGAGCAGTACTTC. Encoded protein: CASSLGQPLYEQYF.

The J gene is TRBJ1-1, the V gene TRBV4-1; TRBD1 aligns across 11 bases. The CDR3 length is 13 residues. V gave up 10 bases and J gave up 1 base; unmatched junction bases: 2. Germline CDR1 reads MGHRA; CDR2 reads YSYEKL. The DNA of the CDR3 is TGCGCCATCGGGACAGGGGGGAACACTGAAGCTTTCTTT. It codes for CAIGTGGNTEAFF.

CDR3 loop: CASSRPGPRGPLEYGYTF. The CDR3 DNA sequence: TGTGCCAGTAGTCGCCCCGGCCCCCGGGGTCCGCTAGAATATGGCTACACCTTC. This chain uses TRBV19 with TRBJ1-2, with D unresolved. Germline CDR1 and CDR2: LNHDA and SQIVND (reference sequence). The V end lost 5 bases, the J end lost 5 bases, and 27 bases lay between the germline ends. This CDR3 contains 18 residues.

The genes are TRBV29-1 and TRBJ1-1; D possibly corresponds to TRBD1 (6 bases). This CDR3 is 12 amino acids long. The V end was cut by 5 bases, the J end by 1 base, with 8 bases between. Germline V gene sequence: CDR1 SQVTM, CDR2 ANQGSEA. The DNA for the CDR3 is TGCAGCGTTCGGGACACGAACACTGAAGCTTTCTTT. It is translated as CSVRDTNTEAFF.

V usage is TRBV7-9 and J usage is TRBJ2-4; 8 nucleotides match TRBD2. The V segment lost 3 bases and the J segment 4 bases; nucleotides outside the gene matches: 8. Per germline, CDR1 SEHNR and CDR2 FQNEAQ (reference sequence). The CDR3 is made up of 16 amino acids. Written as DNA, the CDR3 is TGTGCCAGCAGCTTTGTAACTAGCGGATATAAAAACATTCAGTACTTC. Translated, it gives CASSFVTSGYKNIQYF.

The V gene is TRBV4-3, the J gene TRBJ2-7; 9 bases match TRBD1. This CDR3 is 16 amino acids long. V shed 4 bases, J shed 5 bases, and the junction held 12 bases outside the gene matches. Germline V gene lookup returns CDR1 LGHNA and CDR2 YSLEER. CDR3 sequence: CASSRIHGTGINEQYF. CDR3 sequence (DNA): TGCGCCAGCAGCCGAATCCACGGGACAGGGATCAACGAGCAGTACTTC.

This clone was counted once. This CDR3 reads CASSYDAGAGTGELFF. Here the CDR3 DNA reads TGTGCCAGCAGTTACGACGCGGGAGCCGGCACCGGGGAGCTGTTTTTT. The chain recombines TRBV6-5 with TRBJ2-2, with 7 bases identical to TRBD2. CDR3 size: 16 residues. The germline gives CDR1 MNHEY, CDR2 SVGAGI. The ends lost 2 bases at V and 4 bases at J; junction bases unmatched: 7.

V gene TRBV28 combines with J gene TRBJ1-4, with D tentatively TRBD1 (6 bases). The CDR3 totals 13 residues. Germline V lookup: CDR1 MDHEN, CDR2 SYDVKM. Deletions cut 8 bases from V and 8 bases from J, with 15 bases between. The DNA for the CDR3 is TGTGCCAGCCGGGACACCCTGGGAGAAAAACTGTTTTTT. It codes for CASRDTLGEKLFF.

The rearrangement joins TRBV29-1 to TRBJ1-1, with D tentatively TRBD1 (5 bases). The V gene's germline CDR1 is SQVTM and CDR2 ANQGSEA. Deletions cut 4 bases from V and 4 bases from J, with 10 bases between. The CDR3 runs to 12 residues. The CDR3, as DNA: TGCAGCGTTGGGGACTGGGGCACTGAAGCTTTCTTT. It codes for CSVGDWGTEAFF.